This T cell receptor (beta chain) was observed in a study of T cell responses to AZD1222 COVID-19 vaccine. Whole-study results and caveats: Per reports, nearly half of all spike-specific TCRs target regions that are unmutated in variants. Donors in the cohort were predominantly white British and more often female, and clonal diversity was possibly underestimated. At 160-218 and 743-854, vaccine-associated CD4 TCRs were dominant, and they spanned spike.

Per germline, CDR1 MDHEN and CDR2 SYDVKM. Trimming removed 7 bases from V and 3 bases from J, with 13 bases in between. The CDR3 is made up of 13 amino acids. Of note for this clone: Its specificity is unknown.

The repertoire was sequenced with immunoSEQ multiplex PCR; TCRdb's copy has only in-frame clones and lacks some. The sample holds about 120,000 clones, 88% seen once. This TCR was sampled from an adult in good health. The chain employs TRBV28 and TRBJ2-7, with a tentative D call TRBD2 (6 bases). The sample was peripheral blood, taken on day 0 of MenACWY control vaccination. The CDR3 nucleotides read TGTGCCAGCATGTTGGGGGGTAGCTACGAGCAGTACTTC. Its translation: CASMLGGSYEQYF.